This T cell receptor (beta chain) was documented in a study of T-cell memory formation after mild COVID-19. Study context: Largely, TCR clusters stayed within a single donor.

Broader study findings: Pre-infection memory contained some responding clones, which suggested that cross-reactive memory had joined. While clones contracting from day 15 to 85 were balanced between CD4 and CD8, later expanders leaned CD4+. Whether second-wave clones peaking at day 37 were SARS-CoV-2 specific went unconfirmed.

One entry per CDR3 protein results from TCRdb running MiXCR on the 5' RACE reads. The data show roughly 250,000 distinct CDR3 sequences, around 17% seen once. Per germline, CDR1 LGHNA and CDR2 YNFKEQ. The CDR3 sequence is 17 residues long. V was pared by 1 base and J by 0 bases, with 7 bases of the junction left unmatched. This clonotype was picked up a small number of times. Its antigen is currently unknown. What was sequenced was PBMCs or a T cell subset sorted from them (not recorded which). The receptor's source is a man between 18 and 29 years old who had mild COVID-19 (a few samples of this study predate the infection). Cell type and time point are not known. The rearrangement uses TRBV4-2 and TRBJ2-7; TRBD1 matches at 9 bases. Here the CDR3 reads CASSQVVGTGSSYEQYF. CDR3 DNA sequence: TGTGCCAGCAGCCAAGTTGTCGGGACAGGGAGCTCCTACGAGCAGTACTTC.